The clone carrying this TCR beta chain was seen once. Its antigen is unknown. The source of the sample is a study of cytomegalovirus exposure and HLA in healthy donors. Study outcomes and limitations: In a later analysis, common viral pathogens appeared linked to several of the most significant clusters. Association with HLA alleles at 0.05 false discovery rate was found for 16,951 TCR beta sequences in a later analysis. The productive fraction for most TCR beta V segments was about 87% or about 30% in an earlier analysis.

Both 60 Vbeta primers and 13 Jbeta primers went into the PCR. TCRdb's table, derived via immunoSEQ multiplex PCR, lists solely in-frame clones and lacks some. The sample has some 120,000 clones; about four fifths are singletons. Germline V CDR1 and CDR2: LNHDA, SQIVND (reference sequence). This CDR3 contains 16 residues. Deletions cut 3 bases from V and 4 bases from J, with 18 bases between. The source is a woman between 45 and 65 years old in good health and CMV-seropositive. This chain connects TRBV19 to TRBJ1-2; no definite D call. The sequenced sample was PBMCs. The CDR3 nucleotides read TGTGCCAGTAGTATTTCGGCCGCACCACTAATCTATGGCTACACCTTC. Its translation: CASSISAAPLIYGYTF.